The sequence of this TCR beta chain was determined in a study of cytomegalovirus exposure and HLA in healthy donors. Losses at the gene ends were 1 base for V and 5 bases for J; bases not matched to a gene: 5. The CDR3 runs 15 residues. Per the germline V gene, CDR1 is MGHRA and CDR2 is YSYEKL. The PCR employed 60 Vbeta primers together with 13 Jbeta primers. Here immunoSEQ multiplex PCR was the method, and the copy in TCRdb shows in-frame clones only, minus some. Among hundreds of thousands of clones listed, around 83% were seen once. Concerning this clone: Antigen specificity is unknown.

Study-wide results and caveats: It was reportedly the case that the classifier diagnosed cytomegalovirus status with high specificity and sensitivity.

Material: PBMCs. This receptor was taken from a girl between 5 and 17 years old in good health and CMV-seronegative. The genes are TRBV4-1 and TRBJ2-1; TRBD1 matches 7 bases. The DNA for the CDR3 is TGCGCCAGCAGCCAAGTCCGGGACAGTAACAATGAGCAGTTCTTC. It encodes CASSQVRDSNNEQFF.